This T cell receptor beta chain was obtained from a study of identical twins. TCRdb recomputed calls from the 5' RACE reads with MiXCR, one row per CDR3 protein. The sample shows 400,000 to 550,000 distinct CDR3 sequences, under 25% of them seen only once. Trimming left V 0 bases short and J 7 bases short, with 22 bases between. The CDR3 covers 18 residues. The V gene's germline CDR1 is SGHAT and CDR2 FQNNGV. These sequences were also reported in another study, on T cells expressing NK-cell markers.

The chain uses TRBV11-2 and TRBJ2-1; D is perhaps TRBD1 (6 bases). The receptor was isolated from a woman aged 18 to 35 in good health. The sample was CD4+ T cells sorted from blood. CDR3 residues: CASSLDRWGQGKGNEQFF. In DNA, the CDR3 is TGTGCCAGCAGCTTAGATAGGTGGGGGCAGGGGAAGGGGAATGAGCAGTTCTTC.